This passage covers 31 T cell receptor beta chains from one sample sequenced in a study of cytomegalovirus exposure and HLA in healthy donors. Vbeta (60) and Jbeta (13) primers were used in the PCR. Profiled with immunoSEQ multiplex PCR; TCRdb holds only in-frame clones, not every one. The sample lists roughly 180,000 clones, approximately 80% occurring once. Source material: PBMCs. All receptors derive from a woman aged 18 to 35 in good health and CMV-seronegative.

The count of this clone is one. At one of its ends the junction is not consistent with the germline gene, which may arise from a read error. This rearrangement joins TRBV5-6 to TRBJ2-4; tentatively, D is TRBD2 (6 bases). The length of the CDR3 is 13 residues. From germline, CDR1 is SGHDT and CDR2 YYEEEE. CDR3 protein: CASNSEQAGIKNF. The DNA for the CDR3 is TGTGCCAGCAACTCTGAGCAAGCGGGTATTAAGAACTTC.

The chain has TRBV25-1 and TRBJ2-2, with 12 bases aligning to TRBD1. The CDR3 runs 16 residues. V trimming: 4 bases; J trimming: 9 bases; junction bases outside the gene matches: 9. The germline gives CDR1 MGHDK, CDR2 SYGVNS. This CDR3 reads CASSAGTGGYKRELFF. The CDR3 DNA follows: TGTGCCAGCAGTGCAGGGACAGGGGGCTATAAACGGGAGCTGTTTTTT.

A few counts support this clone. The V call is TRBV12-5, the J call TRBJ2-3; TRBD2 matches at 14 bases. Germline lookup yields CDR1 LGHNT and CDR2 FRNRAP. This CDR3 has 17 residues. With V trimmed by 2 bases and J by 8 bases, 9 bases remained unmatched. The CDR3 coding sequence is TGTGCTAGTGGTTTGTCCTCCGGGACTAGCGGGAGAGGTACGCAGTATTTT. Protein: CASGLSSGTSGRGTQYF.

This clone has just a few counts. This chain connects TRBV6-1 to TRBJ1-1; D is unresolved. Trimming took 5 bases from V and 0 from J, leaving 7 bases between them. There are 13 residues in the CDR3. Germline CDR1 MNHNS, CDR2 SASEGT. CDR3 amino acids: CASSRGLNTEAFF. The CDR3 DNA reads as TGTGCCAGCAGTCGAGGGCTGAACACTGAAGCTTTCTTT.

The genes are TRBV7-2 and TRBJ2-5, with 11 bases matching TRBD2. V lost 5 bases and J lost 8; bases outside the gene matches: 7. Looked up from germline, CDR1 is SGHTA and CDR2 is FQGNSA. This CDR3 contains 14 residues. The CDR3 DNA reads as TGTGCCAGCAGCATAAGTGGGACTAGCGGCACCCAGTACTTC. Protein sequence: CASSISGTSGTQYF. The whole variable domain, filled in from reference TRBV7-2 and TRBJ2-5, reads GAGVSQSPSNKVTEKGKDVELRCDPISGHTALYWYRQSLGQGLEFLIYFQGNSAPDKSGLPSDRFSAERTGGSVSTLTIQRTQQEDSAVYLCASSISGTSGTQYFGPGTRLLVL.

In its sample, this clone was seen once. V gene TRBV5-1 combines with J gene TRBJ2-3; 7 nucleotides align to TRBD1. V was clipped by 4 bases and J by 2 bases; unmatched bases: 16. The CDR3 has 18 residues. In germline, CDR1 is SGHRS, CDR2 YFSETQ. CDR3 residues: CASSLNPVGTEITDTQYF. The DNA for the CDR3 is TGCGCCAGCAGCCTCAACCCCGTCGGGACAGAGATCACAGATACGCAGTATTTT. Full variable domain (outside the CDR3, taken from reference TRBV5-1 and TRBJ2-3): KAGVTQTPRYLIKTRGQQVTLSCSPISGHRSVSWYQQTPGQGLQFLFEYFSETQRNKGNFPGRFSGRQFSNSRSEMNVSTLELGDSALYLCASSLNPVGTEITDTQYFGPGTRLTVL.

V and J are TRBV7-9 and TRBJ2-1; 9 nucleotides match TRBD1. CDR1 and CDR2 (germline): SEHNR, FQNEAQ (reference sequence). Germline trimming cut 0 bases from V and 7 bases from J; bases unmatched to any gene: 10. The CDR3 has 17 amino acids. The CDR3 bases are TGTGCCAGCAGCTTAGCGACCCAGTACAGGGGGCGTAATGAGCAGTTCTTC. Its translation: CASSLATQYRGRNEQFF.

The chain links TRBV19 to TRBJ2-1, with 7 nucleotides matching TRBD1. The J segment lost 8 bases and the V segment lost 6 bases, leaving 4 bases of the junction unmatched. The length of the CDR3 is 12 residues. Germline-derived CDR1 and CDR2 are LNHDA and SQIVND (reference sequence). CDR3 coding DNA: TGTGCCAGTAGCACAGGGGTGGATGAGCAGTTCTTC. Translating gives CASSTGVDEQFF.

This clone was counted a single time. This chain connects TRBV4-1 to TRBJ1-2, with D perhaps TRBD1 (6 bases). Trimming took off 4 bases at V and 5 bases at J, with 17 bases between the two ends. CDR3 length: 15 residues. Germline-derived CDR1 and CDR2 are MGHRA and YSYEKL. CDR3 in DNA: TGCGCCAGCAGCCGGGCCGAGACAGGAGCTTATGGCTACACCTTC. As protein: CASSRAETGAYGYTF.

V is TRBV19 and J is TRBJ1-2, with 7 bases aligning to TRBD1. This CDR3 comprises 14 residues. With 4 bases clipped from V and 9 bases from J, the junction kept 11 bases outside the gene matches. Looked up from germline, CDR1 is LNHDA and CDR2 is SQIVND (reference sequence). The CDR3 bases are TGTGCCAGTAGTAGTACAGGGGACCGCTGGAGCTACACCTTC. Residues: CASSSTGDRWSYTF.

The J gene is TRBJ2-2, the V gene TRBV9, with 9 bases aligning to TRBD2. This CDR3 spans 16 amino acids. Per germline, CDR1 SGDLS and CDR2 YYNGEE. Trimming removed 4 bases from V and 1 base from J; junction bases left unmatched: 5. The CDR3 loop is CASSYEAGGNTGELFF. The DNA for the CDR3 is TGTGCCAGCAGCTACGAAGCGGGAGGGAACACCGGGGAGCTGTTTTTT. The full variable domain, completed using reference TRBV9 and TRBJ2-2, is DSGVTQTPKHLITATGQRVTLRCSPRSGDLSVYWYQQSLDQGLQFLIQYYNGEERAKGNILERFSAQQFPDLHSELNLSSLELGDSALYFCASSYEAGGNTGELFFGEGSRLTVL.

The CDR3 here is CASSFRRQSEAFF. CDR3 DNA: TGTGCCAGCAGTTTCCGTAGACAATCTGAAGCTTTCTTT. This sequence joins TRBV27 and TRBJ1-1, with D hard to call. The CDR3 length is 13 residues. Germline V CDR1 and CDR2: MNHEY, SMNVEV (reference sequence). V lost 3 bases and J 6 bases, leaving 11 bases between the germline ends.

CDR3 amino acids: CASSETGAKGQPQHF. DNA for the CDR3: TGTGCCAGCAGCGAAACAGGGGCTAAGGGTCAGCCCCAGCATTTT. This chain uses TRBV7-9 with TRBJ1-5; 7 nucleotides line up with TRBD1. CDR1 and CDR2 (germline): SEHNR, FQNEAQ (reference sequence). With 5 bases clipped from V and 6 bases from J, the junction kept 10 bases outside the gene matches. This CDR3 spans 15 amino acids.

In its sample, this clone was seen once. This chain connects TRBV6-5 to TRBJ2-3; 10 nucleotides agree with TRBD1. The J segment lost 13 bases and the V segment lost 8 bases, leaving 9 bases of the junction unmatched. Per germline, CDR1 MNHEY and CDR2 SVGAGI. CDR3 length equals 12 residues. The CDR3 DNA sequence: TGTGCCAGCGGCCGCCTGGGGACAGGGGAGTATTTT. This translates into CASGRLGTGEYF.

The table lists this clone with a few counts. The gene calls are TRBV25-1 and TRBJ2-4; D ambiguous. The germline V gene encodes CDR1 MGHDK and CDR2 SYGVNS. The CDR3 is 14 residues long. V lost 2 bases, J lost 0 bases, and 5 bases lay in between. This CDR3 reads CASSEDSAKNIQYF. The CDR3 DNA reads TGTGCCAGCAGTGAAGACTCAGCCAAAAACATTCAGTACTTC.

The CDR3 region has the DNA TGTGCCAGCAGCTTATTTTGGGTGGGGGGGAGGGCCCTCAGAGATGAGCAGTTCTTC. Translating it yields CASSLFWVGGRALRDEQFF. This chain uses TRBV7-8 with TRBJ2-1, with 7 bases that match TRBD2. Trimming removed 2 bases from V and 8 bases from J; junction bases left unmatched: 21. The CDR3 length is 19 residues. Germline V CDR1 and CDR2: SGHVS, FQNEAQ.

This clone was detected only a few times. The chain carries TRBV6-4 and TRBJ2-1; D may be TRBD2 (6 bases). V lost 4 bases, J lost 10 bases, and 14 bases lay in between. The CDR3 consists of 13 residues. Looked up from germline, CDR1 is MRHNA and CDR2 is SNTAGT. The CDR3 DNA sequence: TGTGCCAGCAGTGTTGGTGTGGGGGGAGAGCAGTTCTTC. Protein product: CASSVGVGGEQFF.

This clone has just one count. The V call is TRBV30, the J call TRBJ1-6; maybe TRBD1 (5 bases). The germline V gene has CDR1 GTSNPN and CDR2 SVGIG (reference sequence). V lost 0 bases and J 7 bases, leaving 10 bases between the germline ends. The CDR3 consists of 14 residues. CDR3 coding DNA: TGTGCCTGGAGTGTACGACAGACGAATTCACCCCTCCACTTT. Encoded protein: CAWSVRQTNSPLHF.

The V call is TRBV4-1, the J call TRBJ2-6; 8 bases match TRBD1. The CDR3 runs to 16 residues. After removal of 7 bases from V and 2 bases from J, the junction contained 7 bases not matched to a gene. CDR1 is MGHRA, CDR2 YSYEKL, per germline. The CDR3 here is CASNPGQAAGANVLTF. The CDR3 DNA reads TGCGCCAGCAACCCGGGACAGGCGGCTGGGGCCAACGTCCTGACTTTC.

The J gene is TRBJ2-1, the V gene TRBV7-3; 8 bases match TRBD2. CDR3 size: 18 residues. Looked up from germline, CDR1 is SGHTA and CDR2 is FQGTGA. J gave up 4 bases and V 2 bases, and 13 bases lay outside the gene matches. The CDR3 sequence is CASSLEIGAGALYNEQFF. DNA for the CDR3: TGTGCCAGCAGCTTAGAGATAGGAGCGGGAGCTCTTTACAATGAGCAGTTCTTC.

The chain employs TRBV28 and TRBJ2-5, with 8 bases aligning to TRBD2. Looked up from germline, CDR1 is MDHEN and CDR2 is SYDVKM. Losses at the gene ends were 6 bases for V and 7 bases for J; bases not matched to a gene: 13. The CDR3 covers 15 residues. CDR3: CASSQSGSSRWTQYF. The CDR3 nucleotides read TGTGCCAGCAGCCAGAGCGGGAGCTCCCGATGGACCCAGTACTTC.

The chain has TRBV10-1 and TRBJ2-5; 11 bases are a match to TRBD2. Looked up from germline, CDR1 is WNHNN and CDR2 is SYGVQD (reference sequence). Germline trimming cut 2 bases from V and 2 bases from J; bases unmatched to any gene: 7. The CDR3 is 17 residues long. The CDR3 protein is CASSEKLAGEKQETQYF. For the CDR3, the DNA is TGCGCCAGCAGTGAGAAACTAGCGGGAGAAAAACAAGAGACCCAGTACTTC.

V is TRBV28 and J is TRBJ2-5, with a possible D match to TRBD1 (7 bases). The CDR3 runs to 14 residues. With 3 bases removed from V and 5 bases from J, the gap between germline ends came to 13 bases. The germline gives CDR1 MDHEN, CDR2 SYDVKM. The CDR3 bases are TGTGCCAGCAGTTTCCCAGGGGGGAGGGAGACCCAGTACTTC. Translated: CASSFPGGRETQYF.

DNA of the CDR3: TGTGCCAGCAGCTTACCGGGAGAGGAGACCCAGTACTTC. Its translation is CASSLPGEETQYF. The rearrangement joins TRBV13 to TRBJ2-5, with a weak D call TRBD2 (6 bases). Germline CDR1 PRHDT, CDR2 FYEKMQ (reference sequence). Trimming left V 2 bases short and J 5 bases short, with 9 bases between. This CDR3 contains 13 residues. Full variable domain (remainder filled in from reference TRBV13 and TRBJ2-5): AAGVIQSPRHLIKEKRETATLKCYPIPRHDTVYWYQQGPGQDPQFLISFYEKMQSDKGSIPDRFSAQQFSDYHSELNMSSLELGDSALYFCASSLPGEETQYFGPGTRLLVL.

The chain carries TRBV9 and TRBJ2-1, with TRBD2 as a possible D gene (5 bases). Germline CDR1 reads SGDLS; CDR2 reads YYNGEE. V shed 4 bases and J shed 3 bases, with 8 bases lying between them. This CDR3 region has 13 residues. The CDR3: CASSFDYYNEQFF. The CDR3 nucleotides read TGTGCCAGCAGCTTCGACTACTACAATGAGCAGTTCTTC.

The rearrangement uses TRBV11-2 and TRBJ2-2, with a tentative D call TRBD2 (6 bases). From germline, CDR1 is SGHAT and CDR2 FQNNGV. The CDR3 contains 15 residues. Trimming left V 4 bases short and J 6 bases short, with 15 bases between. CDR3 DNA sequence: TGTGCCAGCAGCTCGCTCCGGGGGTCCGCCGGGGAGCTGTTTTTT. Protein product: CASSSLRGSAGELFF.

This clone was seen once. This chain uses TRBV7-9 with TRBJ2-2, with TRBD2 identical over 13 bases. The J segment lost 6 bases and the V segment lost 4 bases, leaving 8 bases of the junction unmatched. The CDR3 runs to 17 residues. Per germline, CDR1 SEHNR and CDR2 FQNEAQ (reference sequence). CDR3 in DNA: TGTGCCAGCAGCTCACGCCCGGGACTAGCGGGGTCCGGGGAGCTGTTTTTT. It codes for CASSSRPGLAGSGELFF.

This sequence joins TRBV14 and TRBJ2-5, with 7 nucleotides matching TRBD1. The germline V gene encodes CDR1 SGHDN and CDR2 FVKESK. J was trimmed by 1 base and V by 4 bases; bases with no gene match: 6. This CDR3 spans 15 amino acids. The CDR3 bases are TGTGCCAGCAGCCGGACGACAGGGCCCCAAGAGACCCAGTACTTC. Its protein is CASSRTTGPQETQYF.

This chain links TRBV10-3 with TRBJ1-2; 10 bases map to TRBD1. CDR1 and CDR2 (germline): ENHRY, SYGVKD. J was trimmed by 6 bases and V by 3 bases; bases with no gene match: 7. The CDR3 is made up of 15 amino acids. DNA of the CDR3: TGTGCCATCAGTGACTGGGACAGGGGTTCGGATGGCTACACCTTC. This translates into CAISDWDRGSDGYTF.

The chain uses TRBV20-1 and TRBJ1-2, with TRBD1 as a possible D gene (5 bases). V shed 6 bases and J shed 6 bases, with 11 bases lying between them. There are 11 residues in the CDR3. Per germline, CDR1 DFQATT and CDR2 SNEGSKA (reference sequence). CDR3 DNA sequence: TGCAGTGCAAGGCAGGGAAATGGCTACACCTTC. This translates into CSARQGNGYTF.

V is TRBV7-3 and J is TRBJ2-5; TRBD2 agrees at 7 bases. V shed 0 bases and J 5 bases; nucleotides not matched to a gene: 0. Germline V gene lookup returns CDR1 SGHTA and CDR2 FQGTGA. There are 13 residues in the CDR3. The CDR3 DNA reads as TGTGCCAGCAGCTTAACGCGGGGGGAGACCCAGTACTTC. This sequence encodes CASSLTRGETQYF.